Below are 24 T cell receptor beta chains sequenced from a single sample in a study of CXCR3-negative and CXCR3-positive naive CD8 T cells. Study findings and constraints: TRB CDR3s of CXCR3-positive naive cells were more hydrophobic than those of CXCR3-negative naive cells.

Their recognized antigens are unknown. The TRB libraries of cDNA were built by UMI-labeled 5' RACE. With the 5' RACE reads reprocessed, TCRdb shows one record per CDR3 protein and no DNA. Listed are 7,000 or so distinct CDR3 sequences; 1.9% falls within the top ten. The sample consisted of naive CXCR3+ CD8+ T cells from blood. Specified subset: CD45RO-CCR7+CD27+CD95- naive CD8+ T cells expressing CXCR3 (TNR3+). Receptor source: a human donor in good health. Some clones in this sample may be carry-over from other donors' samples.

This chain uses TRBV12-3 or TRBV12-4 with TRBJ2-7; the D call from TCRdb, TRBD2, cannot be confirmed without DNA. This CDR3 comprises 19 residues. The CDR3 loop is CASSFSLRLADLSSYEQYF.

The chain links TRBV15 to TRBJ2-3; there is no DNA to check the TCRdb D call of TRBD1. The CDR3 loop spans 16 amino acids. CDR1 and CDR2 from the germline V gene are LNHNV and YYDKDF (reference sequence). The CDR3 is CATSDGASVGGDTQYF.

The V and J genes are TRBV19 and TRBJ2-7; the D call from TCRdb, TRBD1, cannot be confirmed without DNA. The CDR3 totals 15 residues. CDR1 is LNHDA and CDR2 is SQIVND in the germline V gene (reference sequence). The CDR3 region is CASSIAGAVSYEQYF.

This clonotype is labeled medium-sized based on frequency. V usage is TRBV13 and J usage is TRBJ2-1; the TCRdb D gene call, TRBD2, has no DNA to confirm it. This CDR3 comprises 16 residues. Germline assignment: CDR1 PRHDT and CDR2 FYEKMQ (reference sequence). The CDR3 sequence is CASSSTGTSGYNEQFF.

This clonotype is labeled medium-sized (0.01 to 0.1%) based on frequency. The gene calls are TRBV29-1 and TRBJ1-3. Per germline, CDR1 SQVTM and CDR2 ANQGSEA. The CDR3 has 11 amino acids. CDR3 amino acids: CSAYSGNTIYF.

Frequency places this clonotype as medium-sized. V and J are TRBV28 and TRBJ2-7; TCRdb names TRBD2, which stays unverified in the absence of DNA. Germline values: CDR1 MDHEN, CDR2 SYDVKM. This CDR3 is 16 amino acids long. The CDR3 region is CASSLWGMRASYEQYF.

Judged by frequency, this clonotype is medium-sized. V and J are TRBV11-2 and TRBJ2-7. Germline V gene sequence: CDR1 SGHAT, CDR2 FQNNGV. The CDR3 consists of 12 residues. The CDR3 sequence: CASSLRAYEQYF.

This rearrangement joins TRBV13 to TRBJ1-1. The CDR3 consists of 14 residues. Germline CDR1 PRHDT, CDR2 FYEKMQ (reference sequence). CDR3 sequence: CASNLGSRNTEAFF.

The chain employs TRBV7-9 and TRBJ2-3; the D call of TRBD2 rests on TCRdb alone, since no DNA is present to check it. From germline, CDR1 is SEHNR and CDR2 FQNEAQ (reference sequence). This CDR3 has 18 residues. CDR3: CASSPGTSGRRDTDTQYF.

This chain connects TRBV29-1 to TRBJ1-1. CDR3 length: 11 residues. The germline V gene has CDR1 SQVTM and CDR2 ANQGSEA. This CDR3 is CSAGKNTEAFF.

V gene TRBV25-1 combines with J gene TRBJ1-2; TCRdb selects TRBD1, and the lack of DNA leaves this call unchecked. This CDR3 has 14 residues. Germline assignment: CDR1 MGHDK and CDR2 SYGVNS. The chain's CDR3 is CASSSHGTGVGYTF.

This chain links TRBV29-1 with TRBJ2-3; lacking DNA, the TRBD1 call made by TCRdb goes unchecked. The CDR3 runs to 12 residues. Germline loops: CDR1 SQVTM, CDR2 ANQGSEA. This chain's CDR3 is CSVELGPDTHYF.

The J gene is TRBJ2-1, the V gene TRBV6-5; TCRdb picks TRBD2, but there is no DNA to check that call. CDR1 and CDR2 from the germline V gene are MNHEY and SVGAGI. The CDR3 extends over 14 amino acids. The chain's CDR3 is CASSTSGSYNEQFF.

This clonotype is labeled medium-sized (0.01 to 0.1%) based on frequency. The J gene is TRBJ2-7, the V gene TRBV7-8; TCRdb gives TRBD2 as the D gene, but with no DNA this cannot be confirmed. Looked up from germline, CDR1 is SGHVS and CDR2 is FQNEAQ. The CDR3 length is 15 residues. The CDR3 loop is CASSLASGNSYEQYF.

The V and J genes are TRBV9 and TRBJ2-1; TCRdb's D call, TRBD2, is unchecked because there is no DNA. Germline-derived CDR1 and CDR2 are SGDLS and YYNGEE. There are 17 residues in the CDR3. Here the CDR3 reads CASSGVPFSGTTNEQFF.

Its frequency marks this clonotype as medium-sized. The chain joins TRBV12-3 or TRBV12-4 to TRBJ2-3; TCRdb's D call of TRBD1 is untestable without DNA. The CDR3 has 17 amino acids. The chain's CDR3 is CASSLARGETNTDTQYF.

The CDR3 region is CSASAESYEQYF. The J gene is TRBJ2-7, the V gene TRBV20-1. This CDR3 has 12 amino acids. Germline CDR1 is DFQATT and CDR2 is SNEGSKA (reference sequence).

The chain couples TRBV30 to TRBJ2-5; TCRdb returns TRBD1, unconfirmable since there is no DNA. Germline lookup yields CDR1 GTSNPN and CDR2 SVGIG (reference sequence). The CDR3 has 14 residues. The CDR3 sequence is CAWRMDRGGETQYF.

This sequence joins TRBV9 and TRBJ2-7; lacking DNA, the TRBD1 call made by TCRdb goes unchecked. In germline, CDR1 is SGDLS, CDR2 YYNGEE. CDR3 length: 14 amino acids. CDR3 amino acids: CASSDTGRSYEQYF.

The gene calls are TRBV4-1 and TRBJ1-1. Germline lookup yields CDR1 MGHRA and CDR2 YSYEKL. The CDR3 runs to 13 residues. This chain's CDR3 is CASSHLDGVEAFF.

Judged by frequency, this clonotype is medium-sized (0.01 to 0.1%). The gene calls are TRBV29-1 and TRBJ1-3. Germline assignment: CDR1 SQVTM and CDR2 ANQGSEA. The CDR3 length is 15 residues. The CDR3 spells CSFSAGISSGNTIYF. The full variable domain, its missing parts supplied by reference TRBV29-1 and TRBJ1-3, is SAVISQKPSRDICQRGTSLTIQCQVDSQVTMMFWYRQQPGQSLTLIATANQGSEATYESGFVIDKFPISRPNLTFSTLTVSNMSPEDSSIYLCSFSAGISSGNTIYFGEGSWLTVV.

Measured by frequency, this clonotype is medium-sized (0.01 to 0.1%). The gene calls are TRBV29-1 and TRBJ2-7; the D call of TRBD2 rests on TCRdb alone, since no DNA is present to check it. Germline lookup yields CDR1 SQVTM and CDR2 ANQGSEA. This CDR3 region has 12 residues. The CDR3 protein is CSVLAESYEQYF.

The chain couples TRBV29-1 to TRBJ2-7; TCRdb indicates TRBD2, and absent DNA this call remains unverified. Germline CDR1 is SQVTM and CDR2 is ANQGSEA. CDR3 size: 12 residues. The CDR3 loop reads CSVGLAAWEQYF.

The chain employs TRBV5-6 and TRBJ1-1. This CDR3 has 17 amino acids. Germline lookup yields CDR1 SGHDT and CDR2 YYEEEE. The CDR3 spells CASSLDQFEEMNTEAFF.